The 31 T cell receptor beta chains below all came from one sample that was sequenced in a study of blood T cell repertoires in COVID-19. Assay: immunoSEQ multiplex PCR; the TCRdb copy retains only in-frame clones and omits some. The repertoire consists of approximately 110,000 clones, with roughly 88% occurring once and the leading ten covering about 5.4%. The source material was peripheral blood. The receptors shown here come from a human donor in a cohort sampled during active COVID-19.

The chain combines TRBV5-1 with TRBJ1-4, with D hard to call. CDR3 length: 14 residues. Per germline, CDR1 SGHRS and CDR2 YFSETQ. V was cut by 1 base and J by 0 bases, with 4 bases left in between. CDR3: CASSLSTTNEKLFF. The CDR3 DNA is TGCGCCAGCAGCTTGAGCACAACTAATGAAAAACTGTTTTTT.

J is TRBJ2-3 and V is TRBV27; 7 nucleotides line up with TRBD1. V lost 5 bases, J lost 4 bases, and 6 bases stayed unmatched. Germline V gene data show CDR1 as MNHEY and CDR2 as SMNVEV (reference sequence). This CDR3 has 14 amino acids. The CDR3 coding sequence is TGTGCCAGCAGTCCAGTCCAGGGGGCAGATACGCAGTATTTT. Its protein is CASSPVQGADTQYF.

The rearrangement uses TRBV7-2 and TRBJ2-1; a weak D match, TRBD2 (6 bases). Trimming pared 6 bases from V and 0 bases from J, leaving 21 bases between. This CDR3 spans 18 amino acids. Germline CDR1 is SGHTA and CDR2 is FQGNSA. The CDR3 here is CASSSALASRSSYNEQFF. CDR3 in DNA: TGTGCCAGCAGTTCCGCGCTAGCGTCCAGGAGCTCCTACAATGAGCAGTTCTTC.

The chain is built from TRBV12-3 or TRBV12-4 and TRBJ2-1, with 8 bases identical to TRBD1. This CDR3 is 13 amino acids long. V was clipped by 8 bases and J by 8 bases; unmatched bases: 8. CDR3 DNA: TGTGCCAGCTTGACAGGGGTTAATCATGAGCAGTTCTTC. It specifies CASLTGVNHEQFF.

The chain combines TRBV11-2 with TRBJ2-7; D gene uncertain. Per the germline V gene, CDR1 is SGHAT and CDR2 is FQNNGV. This CDR3 spans 14 amino acids. The V end was cut by 1 base, the J end by 4 bases, with 11 bases between. The CDR3 region is CASSLVPNSYEQYF. The CDR3 DNA sequence: TGTGCCAGCAGCTTAGTCCCTAACTCATACGAGCAGTACTTC.

The V call is TRBV19, the J call TRBJ2-7, with D perhaps matching TRBD2 (6 bases). V lost 5 bases and J 0 bases, leaving 14 bases between the germline ends. The CDR3 extends over 15 amino acids. Germline assignment: CDR1 LNHDA and CDR2 SQIVND (reference sequence). The CDR3 spells CASSLWGVGSYEQYF. The CDR3 nucleotides are TGTGCCAGTAGTCTATGGGGGGTCGGCTCCTACGAGCAGTACTTC.

The chain has TRBV7-2 and TRBJ2-7, with a possible D match to TRBD2 (5 bases). The CDR3 consists of 9 residues. Trimming took off 8 bases at V and 9 bases at J, with 8 bases between the two ends. CDR1 and CDR2 from the germline V gene are SGHTA and FQGNSA. The CDR3 loop reads CASGEGQYF. CDR3 in DNA: TGTGCCAGCGGAGAGGGGCAGTACTTC.

The chain has TRBV19 and TRBJ2-7, with 11 nucleotides matching TRBD1. This CDR3 comprises 17 residues. V dropped 4 bases and J dropped 2; count of bases not matched to a gene: 10. The germline V gene has CDR1 LNHDA and CDR2 SQIVND (reference sequence). The CDR3 region has the DNA TGTGCCAGTAGTACCAGAACCGGGACAGGGGGAACCTACGAGCAGTACTTC. Amino acid sequence: CASSTRTGTGGTYEQYF.

The chain links TRBV10-3 to TRBJ1-5; weak D call: TRBD1 (5 bases). CDR1 is ENHRY, CDR2 SYGVKD, per germline. CDR3 size: 17 residues. Trimming took 3 bases from V and 0 from J, leaving 15 bases between them. The CDR3 reads CAISDSRGVSSNQPQHF. CDR3 sequence (DNA): TGTGCCATCAGTGATAGTCGGGGGGTTTCTAGCAATCAGCCCCAGCATTTT.

The CDR3 DNA sequence: TGTGCCAGCAGCGCAACTCCGGGACTAGAGAGGTATGAGCAGTTCTTC. It yields the protein CASSATPGLERYEQFF. The rearrangement joins TRBV5-6 to TRBJ2-1, with 8 nucleotides matching TRBD2. V lost 4 bases, J lost 8 bases, and 14 bases stayed unmatched. CDR1 is SGHDT and CDR2 is YYEEEE in the germline V gene. The CDR3 has 16 amino acids.

V and J are TRBV27 and TRBJ2-7; D is perhaps TRBD2 (5 bases). The V gene lost 6 bases and the J gene lost 5 bases, with 23 bases spanning the gap. The CDR3 has 16 amino acids. Germline values: CDR1 MNHEY, CDR2 SMNVEV (reference sequence). The CDR3 protein is CASSDLSEGEFDEQYF. The DNA for the CDR3 is TGTGCCAGCAGCGATTTATCCGAGGGTGAGTTTGACGAGCAGTACTTC.

The chain couples TRBV5-1 to TRBJ1-1, with 7 bases lining up with TRBD1. The germline CDR1 and CDR2 sequences are SGHRS and YFSETQ. The CDR3 runs 15 residues. Unmatched junction bases numbered 6, after V lost 4 bases and J lost 0 bases. CDR3 DNA sequence: TGCGCCAGCAGCAGAGTGACAGGGATGAACACTGAAGCTTTCTTT. Translated, it gives CASSRVTGMNTEAFF.

This clone appeared once. The genes are TRBV7-3 and TRBJ2-6; D may be TRBD1 (5 bases). V was shortened by 5 bases and J by 2 bases, with 10 bases between the two germline ends. CDR1 is SGHTA, CDR2 FQGTGA, per germline. The CDR3 spans 15 residues. In DNA, the CDR3 is TGTGCCAGCAGCGTCAGGGTGGCTGGGGCCAACGTCCTGACTTTC. It is translated as CASSVRVAGANVLTF.

The chain has TRBV7-9 and TRBJ1-2; 7 nucleotides align to TRBD1. Germline CDR1 is SEHNR and CDR2 is FQNEAQ (reference sequence). The CDR3 is made up of 13 amino acids. J was trimmed by 8 bases and V by 5 bases; bases with no gene match: 8. For the CDR3, the DNA is TGTGCCAGCAGCCAACAGGGGTATCGGGGCTACACCTTC. Residues: CASSQQGYRGYTF.

The V call is TRBV5-1, the J call TRBJ1-6; possibly TRBD1 for D (5 bases). The V end was cut by 7 bases, the J end by 4 bases, with 18 bases between. Germline V gene data show CDR1 as SGHRS and CDR2 as YFSETQ. The CDR3 contains 16 residues. This chain's CDR3 is CASSDTAAPYNSPLHF. The CDR3 DNA reads TGCGCCAGCTCGGACACAGCAGCCCCTTATAATTCACCCCTCCACTTT.

A few counts support this clone. This rearrangement joins TRBV4-1 to TRBJ1-4; possibly TRBD1 for D (5 bases). The V end lost 3 bases, the J end lost 4 bases, and 21 bases lay between the germline ends. The CDR3 length is 18 residues. The germline V gene has CDR1 MGHRA and CDR2 YSYEKL. In DNA form, the CDR3 reads TGCGCCAGCAGCCAGACAGTAGCATCGGGTTCGGGTAATGAAAAACTGTTTTTT. As protein: CASSQTVASGSGNEKLFF.

The rearrangement links TRBV7-9 to TRBJ1-1, with 8 bases fitting TRBD1. The CDR3 has 15 residues. Germline CDR1 is SEHNR and CDR2 is FQNEAQ (reference sequence). J gave up 4 bases and V 3 bases, and 7 bases lay outside the gene matches. CDR3 coding DNA: TGTGCCAGCAGCTTGGACAGGGTAGATGGCACTGAAGCTTTCTTT. Translated: CASSLDRVDGTEAFF.

This clone was picked up a small number of times. The chain links TRBV27 to TRBJ1-1; D is perhaps TRBD1 (6 bases). The ends were cut back, 0 bases at V and 5 bases at J, with 16 bases in the middle. The CDR3 extends over 16 amino acids. The germline gives CDR1 MNHEY, CDR2 SMNVEV (reference sequence). The CDR3: CASSLSGGGAGTEAFF. In DNA form, the CDR3 reads TGTGCCAGCAGTTTATCAGGGGGGGGCGCGGGTACTGAAGCTTTCTTT.

This chain connects TRBV5-4 to TRBJ2-7; weak D call: TRBD2 (6 bases). The germline gives CDR1 SGHNT, CDR2 YYREEE (reference sequence). The CDR3 is 13 residues long. Trimming removed 4 bases from V and 2 bases from J, with 10 bases in between. This CDR3 is CASSNPGAYEQYF. CDR3 DNA: TGTGCCAGCAGCAACCCGGGGGCCTACGAGCAGTACTTC.

In its sample, this clone was seen a few times. The J gene is TRBJ1-6, the V gene TRBV7-8, with a tentative D call TRBD1 (5 bases). V was trimmed by 1 base and J by 0 bases, leaving 13 bases between them. CDR3 length: 18 amino acids. CDR1 is SGHVS, CDR2 FQNEAQ, per germline. CDR3 amino acids: CASSLGQVDSSYNSPLHF. The CDR3 coding sequence is TGTGCCAGCAGCTTAGGCCAGGTCGACAGCTCCTATAATTCACCCCTCCACTTT.

The chain has TRBV5-1 and TRBJ1-2; TRBD1 is a possible D gene (5 bases). This CDR3 region has 15 residues. V lost 2 bases to trimming and J lost 6 bases, with 17 bases between them. Per the germline V gene, CDR1 is SGHRS and CDR2 is YFSETQ. The CDR3 DNA sequence: TGCGCCAGCAGCTTCCTACAAGCAGGGAATGATGGCTACACCTTC. Translating it yields CASSFLQAGNDGYTF.

This clone was counted a few times. The chain links TRBV7-9 to TRBJ1-2; TRBD1 matches at 9 bases. Germline V gene lookup returns CDR1 SEHNR and CDR2 FQNEAQ (reference sequence). This CDR3 has 13 residues. Trimming cost V 2 bases and J 8 bases; bases outside gene matches: 3. The CDR3 region has the DNA TGTGCCAGCAGCTTAACAGGACAGGGGGGCTACACCTTC. This codes for CASSLTGQGGYTF. Full variable domain (outside the CDR3, taken from reference TRBV7-9 and TRBJ1-2): DTGVSQNPRHKITKRGQNVTFRCDPISEHNRLYWYRQTLGQGPEFLTYFQNEAQLEKSRLLSDRFSAERPKGSFSTLEIQRTEQGDSAMYLCASSLTGQGGYTFGSGTRLTVV.

The V gene is TRBV19, the J gene TRBJ1-1; the D is unclear. From germline, CDR1 is LNHDA and CDR2 SQIVND (reference sequence). The CDR3 has 12 residues. Between the trimmed V and J ends, which lost 2 bases and 3 bases, there was a span of 4 bases. The CDR3 DNA follows: TGTGCCAGTAGTATAAGCTACACTGAAGCTTTCTTT. Amino acids: CASSISYTEAFF.

This chain links TRBV7-2 with TRBJ2-6, with TRBD1 matching over 11 bases. This CDR3 comprises 18 residues. CDR1 and CDR2 (germline): SGHTA, FQGNSA. Trimming removed 5 bases from V and 3 bases from J; junction bases left unmatched: 9. The CDR3 reads CASSPLGTGGSGANVLTF. The CDR3 nucleotides read TGTGCCAGCAGCCCCCTCGGGACAGGGGGTAGTGGGGCCAACGTCCTGACTTTC.

CDR3 nucleotide sequence: TGCGCCAGCAGCCGGACAGGGGCCAACGTCCTGACTTTC. It encodes CASSRTGANVLTF. The chain has TRBV5-1 and TRBJ2-6; tentatively, D is TRBD1 (5 bases). Germline-derived CDR1 and CDR2 are SGHRS and YFSETQ. This CDR3 is 13 amino acids long. Trimming cost V 4 bases and J 4 bases, with 6 bases left between them.

The J gene is TRBJ1-2, the V gene TRBV12-3 or TRBV12-4; maybe TRBD1 (5 bases). This CDR3 has 13 amino acids. Trimming shortened V by 3 bases and J by 9 bases, and 14 bases separated the two germline ends. Here the CDR3 DNA reads TGTGCCAGCAGTTTCGCAGGGAGGAACCGCTACACCTTC. Translation gives CASSFAGRNRYTF.

This clone was seen a handful of times. The rearrangement uses TRBV7-9 and TRBJ1-3; D gene ambiguous. The CDR3 sequence is 17 residues long. In germline, CDR1 is SEHNR, CDR2 FQNEAQ (reference sequence). Trimming shortened V by 2 bases and J by 1 base, and 15 bases separated the two germline ends. The CDR3 protein is CASSLYAQRRSGNTIYF. The DNA for the CDR3 is TGTGCCAGCAGCTTATACGCCCAGCGGCGATCTGGAAACACCATATATTTT. Together with reference TRBV7-9 and TRBJ1-3, the CDR3 gives the full variable domain: DTGVSQNPRHKITKRGQNVTFRCDPISEHNRLYWYRQTLGQGPEFLTYFQNEAQLEKSRLLSDRFSAERPKGSFSTLEIQRTEQGDSAMYLCASSLYAQRRSGNTIYFGEGSWLTVV.

The chain recombines TRBV19 with TRBJ2-7, with D possibly TRBD2 on 6 matching bases. Per germline, CDR1 LNHDA and CDR2 SQIVND (reference sequence). The CDR3 has 13 amino acids. Trimming pared 6 bases from V and 5 bases from J, leaving 14 bases between. CDR3 in amino acids: CASRDQGRNEQYF. The CDR3 nucleotides are TGTGCCAGTAGGGACCAAGGGAGGAACGAGCAGTACTTC.

V is TRBV27 and J is TRBJ2-3; tentatively, D is TRBD2 (6 bases). The germline V and J ends were trimmed by 5 bases and 6 bases, with 18 bases remaining between them. This CDR3 contains 15 residues. Germline CDR1 is MNHEY and CDR2 is SMNVEV (reference sequence). This CDR3 is CASSSRPAGRDTQYF. DNA for the CDR3: TGTGCCAGCAGTAGTCGCCCGGCGGGGCGGGATACGCAGTATTTT.

The chain carries TRBV29-1 and TRBJ2-2, with 8 bases matching TRBD2. The germline V gene has CDR1 SQVTM and CDR2 ANQGSEA. After removal of 6 bases from V and 4 bases from J, the junction contained 7 bases not matched to a gene. The length of the CDR3 is 14 residues. CDR3 sequence reads: CSVTGLVGTGELFF. The CDR3 DNA sequence: TGCAGCGTGACGGGACTAGTCGGCACCGGGGAGCTGTTTTTT.

The chain recombines TRBV19 with TRBJ2-3; D is perhaps TRBD2 (5 bases). V was clipped by 7 bases and J by 2 bases, with 19 bases between them. The CDR3 consists of 16 residues. Germline V gene sequence: CDR1 LNHDA, CDR2 SQIVND (reference sequence). CDR3 DNA: TGTGCCAGTACGTACTCGGCGGGCAGATTCACAGATACGCAGTATTTT. Amino acids: CASTYSAGRFTDTQYF.